This T cell receptor (beta chain) is from a study of control samples from healthy donors and cancer patients (dated by TCRdb to between 2020 and 2021). Comments on this clone: This receptor's antigen is unknown. Base qualities are not recorded, but no much larger clone differs from it by a single base.

The method was the immunoSEQ multiplex PCR assay. The table comes from immuneACCESS by way of TCRdb, which keeps in-frame sequences with V and J called. Part of the clones is missing from these tables; in studies checked, under half for an unresolved V gene and the rest for unknown reasons. Counted in this sample were roughly 130,000 clones; around 90% of them appeared once. The ten largest clones take up less than 2.5% of the sample. Reading the germline V gene gives CDR1 SGHRS and CDR2 YFSETQ. The CDR3 numbers 13 residues from cysteine through phenylalanine. The read is trimmed to its CDR3 DNA, 39 bases read in frame from base 1. Germline trimming: 1 base from V, 7 bases from J; junction bases outside gene matches: 2.

Recombination joined TRBV5-1 with TRBJ1-2, and 9 junctional nucleotides match TRBD1. The sample consisted of blood. The receptor was derived from a man younger than 35 in good health. Here the CDR3 is given as CASSLTGGSGYTF. Here is the DNA: TGCGCCAGCAGCTTGACAGGGGGCTCTGGCTACACCTTC.